The 17 T cell receptor beta chains presented below share a single source sample, sequenced in a study of radiation and T cells in renal cell carcinoma. Noted time point: baseline pretreatment blood. Sample treatment: 15 Gy SBRT to primary tumor, nephrectomy 4 weeks later. Only in-frame clones appear in the TCRdb table, and some are missing; sequencing was by immunoSEQ multiplex PCR. The sample has roughly 120,000 clones; approximately 82% are singletons. Source: blood, taken from a patient whose treatment included radiotherapy and nephrectomy. The receptors here all came from a woman aged 55-70 years with renal cell carcinoma.

The chain carries TRBV7-9 and TRBJ2-7; D gene unclear. Germline lookup yields CDR1 SEHNR and CDR2 FQNEAQ (reference sequence). The germline V and J ends were trimmed by 3 bases and 0 bases, with 6 bases remaining between them. CDR3 size: 13 residues. The CDR3 region has the DNA TGTGCCAGCAGCTTTAAAAGCTCCTACGAGCAGTACTTC. Translated, it gives CASSFKSSYEQYF.

The chain is built from TRBV11-2 and TRBJ1-1; D is undetermined. This CDR3 has 15 residues. The V end was cut by 2 bases, the J end by 0 bases, with 10 bases between. Germline V lookup: CDR1 SGHAT, CDR2 FQNNGV. DNA of the CDR3: TGTGCCAGCAGCTTAACCGCGACTATGAACACTGAAGCTTTCTTT. Translated, it gives CASSLTATMNTEAFF.

The chain recombines TRBV15 with TRBJ2-3, with D perhaps matching TRBD1 or TRBD2 (6 bases each). CDR1 LNHNV and CDR2 YYDKDF come from the germline V gene (reference sequence). This CDR3 region has 16 residues. V lost 3 bases to trimming and J lost 3 bases, with 16 bases between them. CDR3 sequence: CATSSAGGPPTDTQYF. The CDR3 DNA reads as TGTGCCACCAGCAGCGCCGGGGGCCCACCTACAGATACGCAGTATTTT.

The chain recombines TRBV27 with TRBJ1-6, with D possibly matching TRBD1 (6 bases). In germline, CDR1 is MNHEY, CDR2 SMNVEV (reference sequence). The CDR3 covers 13 residues. V lost 6 bases and J lost 10, with 13 bases in between. In nucleotides, the CDR3 is TGTGCCAGCAGCATTACAGGGAAGTCACCCCTCCACTTT. Translated, it gives CASSITGKSPLHF.

This chain uses TRBV15 with TRBJ1-4, with TRBD1 as a possible D gene (5 bases). The CDR3 has 18 amino acids. Between the trimmed V and J ends, which lost 0 bases and 0 bases, there was a span of 14 bases. Looked up from germline, CDR1 is LNHNV and CDR2 is YYDKDF (reference sequence). CDR3 DNA: TGTGCCACCAGCAGAGAGAACCAGGGTTACACAACTAATGAAAAACTGTTTTTT. Its protein is CATSRENQGYTTNEKLFF.

The chain joins TRBV5-4 to TRBJ2-5, with D possibly matching TRBD1 (5 bases). The CDR3 runs 13 residues. V was cut by 3 bases and J by 11 bases, with 17 bases left in between. The germline V gene has CDR1 SGHNT and CDR2 YYREEE (reference sequence). CDR3 coding DNA: TGTGCCAGCAGCTCTCCTGAGCAGGGCCAGCAGTACTTC. Amino acid sequence: CASSSPEQGQQYF.

This clone was recorded a few times. The chain uses TRBV28 and TRBJ2-7, with 14 positions matching TRBD2. The CDR3 length is 16 residues. The germline V gene has CDR1 MDHEN and CDR2 SYDVKM. With 4 bases clipped from V and 5 bases from J, the junction kept 7 bases outside the gene matches. The CDR3 nucleotides are TGTGCCAGCAGTTCCGGACTAGCGGGAGGATGGGACGAGCAGTACTTC. Its translation: CASSSGLAGGWDEQYF.

This clone was recorded once. The chain couples TRBV11-2 to TRBJ1-2, with 8 bases identical to TRBD1. Germline V lookup: CDR1 SGHAT, CDR2 FQNNGV. Trimming removed 3 bases from V and 3 bases from J; junction bases left unmatched: 9. CDR3 length equals 16 residues. The CDR3 coding sequence is TGTGCCAGCAGCTTCTCCGCAGGGGGCGCGGACTATGGCTACACCTTC. This translates into CASSFSAGGADYGYTF.

The chain employs TRBV9 and TRBJ2-6; a possible D gene is TRBD1 (6 bases). This CDR3 is 17 amino acids long. Germline V CDR1 and CDR2: SGDLS, YYNGEE. V was cut by 4 bases and J by 0 bases, with 14 bases left in between. DNA for the CDR3: TGTGCCAGCAGCCCACAGGGTTTGGCCTCTGGGGCCAACGTCCTGACTTTC. This translates into CASSPQGLASGANVLTF.

J is TRBJ1-1 and V is TRBV30; TRBD1 agrees at 11 bases. The CDR3 is made up of 13 amino acids. Germline V gene sequence: CDR1 GTSNPN, CDR2 SVGIG (reference sequence). Trimming took 2 bases from V and 8 from J; bases not matched to a gene: 4. The DNA for the CDR3 is TGTGCCTGGAGTAGGACAGGGGGCAGAGAAGCTTTCTTT. Translated, it gives CAWSRTGGREAFF. Full variable domain (remainder filled in from reference TRBV30 and TRBJ1-1): SQTIHQWPATLVQPVGSPLSLECTVEGTSNPNLYWYRQAAGRGLQLLFYSVGIGQISSEVPQNLSASRPQDRQFILSSKKLLLSDSGFYLCAWSRTGGREAFFGQGTRLTVV.

This chain connects TRBV7-2 to TRBJ2-7; 8 nucleotides match TRBD1. Germline V gene data show CDR1 as SGHTA and CDR2 as FQGNSA. Unmatched junction bases numbered 4, after V lost 6 bases and J lost 0 bases. The CDR3 sequence is 14 residues long. The CDR3 region is CASSQGQGSYEQYF. CDR3 nucleotides: TGTGCCAGCAGTCAAGGACAGGGCTCCTACGAGCAGTACTTC.

The chain employs TRBV27 and TRBJ2-7; possibly TRBD2 for D (6 bases). From germline, CDR1 is MNHEY and CDR2 SMNVEV (reference sequence). The CDR3 totals 16 residues. Trimming shortened V by 5 bases and J by 3 bases, and 20 bases separated the two germline ends. CDR3 nucleotide sequence: TGTGCCAGCAGTATAAAACCGGGACTGAAATTCTACGAGCAGTACTTC. Translated, it gives CASSIKPGLKFYEQYF.

This clone was seen a handful of times. V and J are TRBV19 and TRBJ1-5; D gene uncertain. Germline V gene lookup returns CDR1 LNHDA and CDR2 SQIVND (reference sequence). V was clipped by 2 bases and J by 8 bases, with 10 bases between them. The CDR3 extends over 13 amino acids. In DNA, the CDR3 is TGTGCCAGTAGTATAAGTTCGTGGGAGCCCCAGCATTTT. Translating gives CASSISSWEPQHF.

The rearrangement joins TRBV27 to TRBJ1-6, with D perhaps matching TRBD1 (5 bases). CDR1 and CDR2 from the germline V gene are MNHEY and SMNVEV (reference sequence). The V end was cut by 4 bases, the J end by 10 bases, with 20 bases between. The CDR3 is 16 residues long. Here the CDR3 reads CASSSRDLEGGSPLHF. CDR3 DNA: TGTGCCAGCAGTTCACGGGACTTGGAAGGAGGCTCACCCCTCCACTTT.

The chain has TRBV5-8 and TRBJ2-3; weak D call: TRBD2 (5 bases). This CDR3 has 14 amino acids. Germline V gene lookup returns CDR1 SGHTS and CDR2 YDEGEE. V lost 0 bases and J 5 bases, leaving 10 bases between the germline ends. In nucleotides, the CDR3 is TGTGCCAGCAGCTTGGGAGGAGGTCAAGATACGCAGTATTTT. It translates to CASSLGGGQDTQYF.

This clone is a singleton in its sample. The chain uses TRBV9 and TRBJ2-1, with D maybe TRBD2 (6 bases). This CDR3 is 14 amino acids long. V was shortened by 0 bases and J by 8 bases, with 12 bases between the two germline ends. Looked up from germline, CDR1 is SGDLS and CDR2 is YYNGEE. The CDR3 DNA is TGTGCCAGCAGCGTAGCAAGAGCGGGTGATGAGCAGTTCTTC. Protein sequence: CASSVARAGDEQFF.

This clone was observed many times. The chain links TRBV7-9 to TRBJ1-1; D gene uncertain. This CDR3 is 13 amino acids long. V lost 0 bases to trimming and J lost 5 bases, with 7 bases between them. The germline gives CDR1 SEHNR, CDR2 FQNEAQ (reference sequence). The chain's CDR3 is CASSLAMDTEAFF. CDR3 bases: TGTGCCAGCAGCTTAGCGATGGATACTGAAGCTTTCTTT.